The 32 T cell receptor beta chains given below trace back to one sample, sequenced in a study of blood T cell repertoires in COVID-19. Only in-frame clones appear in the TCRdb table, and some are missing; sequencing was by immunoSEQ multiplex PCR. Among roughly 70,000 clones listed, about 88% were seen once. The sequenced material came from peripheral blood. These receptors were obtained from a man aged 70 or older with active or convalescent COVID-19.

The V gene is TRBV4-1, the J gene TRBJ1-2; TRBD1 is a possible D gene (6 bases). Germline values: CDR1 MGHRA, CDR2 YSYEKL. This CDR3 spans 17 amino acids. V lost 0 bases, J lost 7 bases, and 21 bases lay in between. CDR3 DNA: TGCGCCAGCAGCCAAGATCGACAGGTCAGGATCTGGGGTGGCTACACCTTC. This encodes CASSQDRQVRIWGGYTF.

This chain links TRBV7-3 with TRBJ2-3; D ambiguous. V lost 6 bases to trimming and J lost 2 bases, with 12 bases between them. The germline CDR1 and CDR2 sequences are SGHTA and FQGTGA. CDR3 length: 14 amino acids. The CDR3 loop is CASSSDFATDTQYF. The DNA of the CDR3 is TGTGCCAGCAGTTCTGACTTCGCCACAGATACGCAGTATTTT.

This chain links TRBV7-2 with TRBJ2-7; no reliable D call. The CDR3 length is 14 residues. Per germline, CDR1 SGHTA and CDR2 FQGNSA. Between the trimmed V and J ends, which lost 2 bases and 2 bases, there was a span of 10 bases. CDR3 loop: CASSLNRGTYEQYF. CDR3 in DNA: TGTGCCAGCAGCTTAAATCGCGGAACCTACGAGCAGTACTTC.

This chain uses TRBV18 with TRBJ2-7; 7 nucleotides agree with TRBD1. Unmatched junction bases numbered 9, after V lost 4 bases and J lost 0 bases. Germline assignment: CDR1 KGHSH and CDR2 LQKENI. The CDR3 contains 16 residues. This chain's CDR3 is CASSRTGTAYSYEQYF. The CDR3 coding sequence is TGTGCCAGCTCACGGACCGGGACAGCGTACTCCTACGAGCAGTACTTC.

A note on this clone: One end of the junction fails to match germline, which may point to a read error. DNA for the CDR3: TGCAGCGTTGTTTCGGCTAGCGGGAGCCTCGAGCTCTTC. It codes for CSVVSASGSLELF. The chain has TRBV29-1 and TRBJ2-1; 10 bases align to TRBD2. Germline-derived CDR1 and CDR2 are SQVTM and ANQGSEA. The CDR3 is made up of 13 amino acids.

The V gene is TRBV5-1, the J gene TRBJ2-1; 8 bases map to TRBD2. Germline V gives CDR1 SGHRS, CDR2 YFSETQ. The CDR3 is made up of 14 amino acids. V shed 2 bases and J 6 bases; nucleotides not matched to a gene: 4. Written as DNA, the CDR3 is TGCGCCAGCAGCTTCTATAGCGGGACCAATGAGCAGTTCTTC. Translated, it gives CASSFYSGTNEQFF.

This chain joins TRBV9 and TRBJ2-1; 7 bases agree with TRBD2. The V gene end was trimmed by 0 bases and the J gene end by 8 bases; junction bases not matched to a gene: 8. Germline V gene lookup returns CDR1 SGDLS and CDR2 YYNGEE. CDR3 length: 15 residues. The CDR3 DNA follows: TGTGCCAGCAGCGTAGGACCGGGAGGAGACGATGAGCAGTTCTTC. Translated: CASSVGPGGDDEQFF.

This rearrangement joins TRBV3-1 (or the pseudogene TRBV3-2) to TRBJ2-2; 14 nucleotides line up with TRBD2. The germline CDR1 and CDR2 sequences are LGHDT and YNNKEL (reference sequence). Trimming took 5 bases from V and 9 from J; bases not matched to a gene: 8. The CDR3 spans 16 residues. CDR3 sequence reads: CASSTRLAGGPRELFF. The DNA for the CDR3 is TGTGCCAGCAGCACTCGACTAGCGGGGGGGCCCAGGGAGCTGTTTTTT.

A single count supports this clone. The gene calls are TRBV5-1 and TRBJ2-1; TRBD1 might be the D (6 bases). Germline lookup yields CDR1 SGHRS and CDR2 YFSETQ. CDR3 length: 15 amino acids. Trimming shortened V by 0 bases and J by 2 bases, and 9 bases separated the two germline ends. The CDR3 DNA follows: TGCGCCAGCAGCTTGGCGGACAGTACCTACAATGAGCAGTTCTTC. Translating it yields CASSLADSTYNEQFF.

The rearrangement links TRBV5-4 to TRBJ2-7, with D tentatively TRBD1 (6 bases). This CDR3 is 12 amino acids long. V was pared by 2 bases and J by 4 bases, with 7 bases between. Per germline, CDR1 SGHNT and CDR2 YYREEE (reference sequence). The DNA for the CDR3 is TGTGCCAGCAGCTTCCAGGGGTACGAGCAGTACTTC. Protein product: CASSFQGYEQYF.

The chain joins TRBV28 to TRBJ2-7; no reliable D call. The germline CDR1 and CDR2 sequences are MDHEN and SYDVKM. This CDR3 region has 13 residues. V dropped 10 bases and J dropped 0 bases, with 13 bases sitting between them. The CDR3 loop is CAILGRASYEQYF. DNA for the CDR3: TGTGCCATCCTGGGCCGTGCCTCCTACGAGCAGTACTTC.

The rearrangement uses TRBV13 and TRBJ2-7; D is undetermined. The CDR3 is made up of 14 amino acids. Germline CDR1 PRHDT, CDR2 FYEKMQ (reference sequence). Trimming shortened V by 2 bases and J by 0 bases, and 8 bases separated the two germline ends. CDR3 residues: CASSLITASYEQYF. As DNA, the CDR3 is TGTGCCAGCAGCTTAATCACAGCCTCCTACGAGCAGTACTTC.

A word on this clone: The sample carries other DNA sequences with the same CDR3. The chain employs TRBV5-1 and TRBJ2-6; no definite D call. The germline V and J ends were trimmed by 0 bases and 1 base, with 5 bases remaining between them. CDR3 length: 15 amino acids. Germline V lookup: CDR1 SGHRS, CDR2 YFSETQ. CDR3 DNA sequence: TGCGCCAGCAGCTTGGAAGCTTCTGGGGCCAACGTCCTGACTTTC. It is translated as CASSLEASGANVLTF. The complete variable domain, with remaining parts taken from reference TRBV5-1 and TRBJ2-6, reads KAGVTQTPRYLIKTRGQQVTLSCSPISGHRSVSWYQQTPGQGLQFLFEYFSETQRNKGNFPGRFSGRQFSNSRSEMNVSTLELGDSALYLCASSLEASGANVLTFGAGSRLTVL.

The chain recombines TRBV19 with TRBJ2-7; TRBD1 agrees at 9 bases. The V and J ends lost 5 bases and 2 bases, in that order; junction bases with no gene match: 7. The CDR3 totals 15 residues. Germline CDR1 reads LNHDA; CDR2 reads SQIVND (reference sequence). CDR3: CASSWLGQGPYEQYF. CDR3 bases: TGTGCCAGTAGTTGGCTGGGACAGGGCCCCTACGAGCAGTACTTC.

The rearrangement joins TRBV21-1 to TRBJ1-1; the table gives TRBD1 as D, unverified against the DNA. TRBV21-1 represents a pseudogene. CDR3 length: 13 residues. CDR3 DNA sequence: TGTGCCAGCAGCAAAGAAGGGGTGACTGAAGCTTTCTTT. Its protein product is CASSKEGVTEAFF.

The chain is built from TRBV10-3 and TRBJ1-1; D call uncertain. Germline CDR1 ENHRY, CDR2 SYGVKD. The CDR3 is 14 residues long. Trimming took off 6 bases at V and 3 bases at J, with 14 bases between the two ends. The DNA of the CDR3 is TGTGCCATCAGGTATGGAGGCGAGGACACTGAAGCTTTCTTT. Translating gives CAIRYGGEDTEAFF.

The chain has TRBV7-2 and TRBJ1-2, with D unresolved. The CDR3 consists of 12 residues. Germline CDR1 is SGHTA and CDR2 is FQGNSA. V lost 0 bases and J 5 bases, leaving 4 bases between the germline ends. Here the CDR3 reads CASSLAAYGYTF. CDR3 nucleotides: TGTGCCAGCAGCTTAGCAGCGTATGGCTACACCTTC.

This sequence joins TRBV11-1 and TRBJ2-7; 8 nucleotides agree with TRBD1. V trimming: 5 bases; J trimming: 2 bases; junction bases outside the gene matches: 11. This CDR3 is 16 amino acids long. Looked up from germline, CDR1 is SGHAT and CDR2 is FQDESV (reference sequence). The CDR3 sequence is CASSPGGRQGTYEQYF. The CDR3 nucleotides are TGTGCCAGCAGCCCTGGGGGAAGACAGGGGACCTACGAGCAGTACTTC. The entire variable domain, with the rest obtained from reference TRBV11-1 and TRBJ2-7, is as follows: EAEVAQSPRYKITEKSQAVAFWCDPISGHATLYWYRQILGQGPELLVQFQDESVVDDSQLPKDRFSAERLKGVDSTLKIQPAELGDSAMYLCASSPGGRQGTYEQYFGPGTRLTVT.

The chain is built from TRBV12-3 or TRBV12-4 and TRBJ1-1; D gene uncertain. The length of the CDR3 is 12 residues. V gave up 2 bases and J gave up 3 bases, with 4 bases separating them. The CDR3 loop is CASSLLYTEAFF. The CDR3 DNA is TGTGCCAGCAGTTTACTTTACACTGAAGCTTTCTTT.

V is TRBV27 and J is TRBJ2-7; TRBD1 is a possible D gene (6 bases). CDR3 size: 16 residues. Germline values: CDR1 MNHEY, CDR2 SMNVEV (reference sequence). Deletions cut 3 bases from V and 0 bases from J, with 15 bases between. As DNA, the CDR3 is TGTGCCAGCAGTTTCTCTCCTACCAGGGGCTCCTACGAGCAGTACTTC. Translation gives CASSFSPTRGSYEQYF.

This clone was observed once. CDR3 sequence reads: CAWSGGQPNSPLHF. The DNA of the CDR3 is TGTGCCTGGAGTGGGGGACAGCCAAATTCACCCCTCCACTTT. This rearrangement joins TRBV30 to TRBJ1-6; 7 positions agree with TRBD1. V was clipped by 1 base and J by 7 bases; unmatched bases: 4. Germline assignment: CDR1 GTSNPN and CDR2 SVGIG (reference sequence). There are 14 residues in the CDR3. Full variable domain (missing parts from reference TRBV30 and TRBJ1-6): SQTIHQWPATLVQPVGSPLSLECTVEGTSNPNLYWYRQAAGRGLQLLFYSVGIGQISSEVPQNLSASRPQDRQFILSSKKLLLSDSGFYLCAWSGGQPNSPLHFGNGTRLTVT.

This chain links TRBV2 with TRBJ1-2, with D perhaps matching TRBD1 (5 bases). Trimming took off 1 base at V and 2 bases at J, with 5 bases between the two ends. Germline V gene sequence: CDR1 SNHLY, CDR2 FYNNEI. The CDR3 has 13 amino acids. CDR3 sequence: CASSEDRNYGYTF. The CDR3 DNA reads TGTGCCAGCAGTGAAGACAGGAACTATGGCTACACCTTC.

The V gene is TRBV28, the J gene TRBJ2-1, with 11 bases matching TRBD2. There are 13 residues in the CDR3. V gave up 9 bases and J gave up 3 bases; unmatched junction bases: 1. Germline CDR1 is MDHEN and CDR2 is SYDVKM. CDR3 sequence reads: CASTSGSYNEQFF. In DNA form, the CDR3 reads TGTGCCAGTACTAGCGGGAGCTACAATGAGCAGTTCTTC.

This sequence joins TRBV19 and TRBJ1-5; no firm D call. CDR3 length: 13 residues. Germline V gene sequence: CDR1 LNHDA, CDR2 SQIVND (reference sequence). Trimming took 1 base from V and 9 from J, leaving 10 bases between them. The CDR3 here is CASSIGVEGPQHF. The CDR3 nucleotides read TGTGCCAGTAGTATAGGCGTAGAGGGGCCCCAGCATTTT.

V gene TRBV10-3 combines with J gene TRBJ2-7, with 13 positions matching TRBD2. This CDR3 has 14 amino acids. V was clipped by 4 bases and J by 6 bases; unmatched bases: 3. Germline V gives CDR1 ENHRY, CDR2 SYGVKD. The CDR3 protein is CAISGTSGSGEQYF. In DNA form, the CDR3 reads TGTGCCATCAGTGGGACTAGCGGGAGCGGCGAGCAGTACTTC.

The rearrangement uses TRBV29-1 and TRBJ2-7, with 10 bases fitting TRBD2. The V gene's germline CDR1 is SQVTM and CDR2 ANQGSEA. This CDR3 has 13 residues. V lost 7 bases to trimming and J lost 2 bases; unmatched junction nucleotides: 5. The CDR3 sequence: CSGRTSGTYEQYF. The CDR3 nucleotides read TGCAGCGGGCGGACTAGCGGCACCTACGAGCAGTACTTC.

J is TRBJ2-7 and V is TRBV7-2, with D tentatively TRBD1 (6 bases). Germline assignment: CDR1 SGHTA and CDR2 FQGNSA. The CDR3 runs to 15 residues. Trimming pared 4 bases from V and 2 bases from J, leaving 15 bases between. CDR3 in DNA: TGTGCCAGCAGCTCGATTGGGGACATTCCCTACGAGCAGTACTTC. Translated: CASSSIGDIPYEQYF.

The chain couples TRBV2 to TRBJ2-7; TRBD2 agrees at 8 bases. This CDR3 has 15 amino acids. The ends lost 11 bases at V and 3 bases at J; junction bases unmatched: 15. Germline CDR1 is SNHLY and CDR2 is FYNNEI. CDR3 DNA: TGTGCCTCCCAACCTAGCCGGGGGGGCCGCTACGAGCAGTACTTC. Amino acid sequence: CASQPSRGGRYEQYF.

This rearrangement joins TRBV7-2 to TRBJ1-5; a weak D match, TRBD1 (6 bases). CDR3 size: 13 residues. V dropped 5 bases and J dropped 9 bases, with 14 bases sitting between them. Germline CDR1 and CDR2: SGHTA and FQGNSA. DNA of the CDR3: TGTGCCAGCAGCCTCAACAGGGAACGGCCCCAGCATTTT. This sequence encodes CASSLNRERPQHF. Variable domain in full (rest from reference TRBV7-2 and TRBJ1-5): GAGVSQSPSNKVTEKGKDVELRCDPISGHTALYWYRQSLGQGLEFLIYFQGNSAPDKSGLPSDRFSAERTGGSVSTLTIQRTQQEDSAVYLCASSLNRERPQHFGDGTRLSIL.

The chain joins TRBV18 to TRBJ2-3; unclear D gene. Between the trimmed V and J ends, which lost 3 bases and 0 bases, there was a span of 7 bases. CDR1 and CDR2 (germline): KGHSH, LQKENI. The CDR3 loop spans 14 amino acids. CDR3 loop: CASSPTYSTDTQYF. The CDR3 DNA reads TGTGCCAGCTCACCGACATATAGCACAGATACGCAGTATTTT.

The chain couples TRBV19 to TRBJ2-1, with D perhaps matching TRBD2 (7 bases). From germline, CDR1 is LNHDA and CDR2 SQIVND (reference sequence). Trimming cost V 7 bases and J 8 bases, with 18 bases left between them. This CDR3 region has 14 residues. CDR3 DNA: TGTGCCAGTACTGGGGGAGGGGGTAAGGATGAGCAGTTCTTC. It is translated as CASTGGGGKDEQFF.

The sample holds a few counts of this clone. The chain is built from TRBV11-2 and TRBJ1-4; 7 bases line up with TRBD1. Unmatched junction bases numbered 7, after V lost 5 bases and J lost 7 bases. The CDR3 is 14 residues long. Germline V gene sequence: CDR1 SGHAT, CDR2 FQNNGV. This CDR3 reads CASSLGGVSEKLFF. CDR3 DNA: TGTGCCAGCAGCCTAGGGGGCGTTAGTGAAAAACTGTTTTTT.